These T cell receptor beta chains were read from a single sample in a study of shared clonotypes between healthy human individuals. Produced via immunoSEQ multiplex PCR; TCRdb's table is partial and in-frame only. The table shows millions of clones, with more than 85% occurring only once. Sequencing was carried out using naive CD4+ T cells from PBMCs. These receptors came from a man between 18 and 35 years old in good health. Some clones in this sample may be carry-over from other donors' samples. CDR3s include the opening cysteine and the closing phenylalanine or tryptophan. The D gene is left open where the match is weak. Expanded clones get a size class; other rows say once, few or many, or leave the size out.

j_call,v_call,clone_size,d_call,cdr3_aa,cdr3_nt
TRBJ2-5,TRBV5-1,.,TRBD2,CASSPVAGAETQYF,TGCGCCAGCAGCCCAGTAGCGGGAGCAGAGACCCAGTACTTC
TRBJ2-1,TRBV7-9,.,TRBD2,CASSWGLAGENEQFF,TGTGCCAGCAGCTGGGGACTAGCGGGAGAAAATGAGCAGTTCTTC
TRBJ2-5,TRBV5-5,.,TRBD2,CASSSKRGQETQYF,TGTGCCAGCAGCTCAAAGCGGGGACAAGAGACCCAGTACTTC
TRBJ1-5,TRBV10-1,once,.,CASTDGEDSNQPQHF,TGCGCCAGCACCGACGGGGAGGATAGCAATCAGCCCCAGCATTTT
TRBJ2-6,TRBV7-8,once,.,CASTFGGDLLGANVLTF,TGTGCCAGCACCTTTGGGGGAGATTTACTGGGGGCCAACGTCCTGACTTTC
TRBJ2-5,TRBV5-1,.,.,CASSFDYGPETQYF,TGCGCCAGCAGCTTTGACTACGGCCCAGAGACCCAGTACTTC
TRBJ2-1,TRBV10-1,.,.,CASSKGGGNGEQFF,TGCGCCAGCAGTAAGGGGGGCGGGAACGGTGAGCAGTTCTTC
TRBJ2-1,TRBV5-1,.,TRBD2,CASAKAASGSNEQFF,TGCGCCAGCGCCAAGGCGGCTAGCGGGAGTAATGAGCAGTTCTTC
TRBJ2-1,TRBV5-1,.,.,CASSLTDYNEQFF,TGCGCCAGCAGCTTGACGGATTACAATGAGCAGTTCTTC
TRBJ1-2,TRBV10-3,.,TRBD1,CAISYGQGDYGYTF,TGTGCCATCAGTTACGGACAGGGGGACTATGGCTACACCTTC
TRBJ2-7,TRBV27,.,.,CASSLGGSLYEQYF,TGTGCCAGCAGTTTAGGGGGCAGCCTCTACGAGCAGTACTTC
TRBJ2-2,TRBV29-1,.,.,CSGLVNTGELFF,TGCAGTGGGTTGGTGAACACCGGGGAGCTGTTTTTT
TRBJ2-5,TRBV4-3,once,TRBD1,CASSQGGTGVRETQYF,TGCGCCAGCAGCCAAGGCGGGACAGGGGTAAGGGAGACCCAGTACTTC
TRBJ1-4,TRBV7-9,.,.,CASSLRAERGNEKLFF,TGTGCCAGCAGCTTAAGGGCCGAAAGGGGCAATGAAAAACTGTTTTTT
TRBJ2-7,TRBV7-9,once,TRBD1,CASSLAGTAYEQYF,TGTGCCAGCAGCTTAGCCGGGACAGCCTACGAGCAGTACTTC
TRBJ2-7,TRBV2,.,.,CASGFAFGPAYEQYF,TGTGCCAGCGGATTCGCGTTTGGTCCGGCCTACGAGCAGTACTTC
TRBJ2-1,TRBV18,.,.,CASSVLSDNEQFF,TGTGCCAGCTCAGTCCTATCCGACAATGAGCAGTTCTTC
TRBJ1-5,TRBV6-6,.,.,CASSYLASNQPQHF,TGTGCCAGCAGTTACCTCGCCAGCAATCAGCCCCAGCATTTT
TRBJ2-1,TRBV7-9,.,.,CASSLGVARAYEQFF,TGTGCCAGCAGCTTAGGGGTGGCGCGGGCCTATGAGCAGTTCTTC
TRBJ2-7,TRBV7-9,.,TRBD1,CASSSNRGTYEQYF,TGTGCCAGCAGCTCCAACAGGGGTACCTACGAGCAGTACTTC
TRBJ1-5,TRBV28,.,.,CASKEGGTGYQPQHF,TGTGCCAGCAAGGAGGGTGGGACGGGATATCAGCCCCAGCATTTT
TRBJ1-2,TRBV19,.,TRBD1,CASSILGQGSYGYTF,TGTGCCAGTAGTATCCTAGGACAGGGATCCTATGGCTACACCTTC
TRBJ2-2,TRBV5-1,.,.,CASSSTHTGELFF,TGCGCCAGCAGCTCCACACACACCGGGGAGCTGTTTTTT